These 29 T cell receptor beta chains were sequenced from one sample in a study of blood T cell repertoires in COVID-19. Using immunoSEQ multiplex PCR, the repertoire was profiled, and TCRdb retains in-frame clones only, with some absent. The sample has about 170,000 clones; about three quarters are singletons. Material for sequencing was peripheral blood. The receptors come from a man aged 70-80 years with acute or convalescent COVID-19.

V is TRBV6-2 or TRBV6-3 and J is TRBJ2-3; 9 bases match TRBD2. The CDR3 sequence is 16 residues long. In germline, CDR1 is MNHEY, CDR2 SVGEGT. V lost 2 bases to trimming and J lost 4 bases; unmatched junction nucleotides: 7. The CDR3, as DNA: TGTGCCAGCAGTTACAGGGGCGGGGGGGCCTCAGATACGCAGTATTTT. Amino acid sequence: CASSYRGGGASDTQYF.

The chain recombines TRBV27 with TRBJ1-6; possibly TRBD1 for D (5 bases). Trimming shortened V by 5 bases and J by 11 bases, and 19 bases separated the two germline ends. The CDR3 is 15 amino acids. Looked up from germline, CDR1 is MNHEY and CDR2 is SMNVEV (reference sequence). CDR3 coding DNA: TGTGCCAGCAGTCGCCCGGACCGGCGGGACCCACCCCTCCACTTT. Amino acid sequence: CASSRPDRRDPPLHF.

This rearrangement joins TRBV3-1 (or the pseudogene TRBV3-2) to TRBJ1-1, with TRBD1 matching over 7 bases. Germline CDR1 is LGHDT and CDR2 is YNNKEL (reference sequence). The CDR3 sequence is 14 residues long. V gave up 4 bases and J gave up 5 bases; unmatched junction bases: 7. CDR3 protein: CASSPPGGRTEAFF. CDR3 DNA: TGTGCCAGCAGCCCCCCAGGGGGACGGACTGAAGCTTTCTTT.

This chain joins TRBV6-4 and TRBJ2-3, with D uncertain. This CDR3 comprises 14 residues. V was trimmed by 4 bases and J by 0 bases, leaving 8 bases between them. Germline assignment: CDR1 MRHNA and CDR2 SNTAGT. CDR3 protein: CASSVGHSTDTQYF. The CDR3 DNA is TGTGCCAGCAGTGTGGGCCACAGCACAGATACGCAGTATTTT.

This clone was detected once. The rearrangement links TRBV5-1 to TRBJ2-3, with 9 bases fitting TRBD2. CDR1 SGHRS and CDR2 YFSETQ come from the germline V gene. CDR3 length equals 16 residues. Trimming removed 0 bases from V and 4 bases from J; junction bases left unmatched: 6. CDR3 nucleotides: TGCGCCAGCAGCTTGGGGTCGGCGGGAGGGGCAGATACGCAGTATTTT. The encoded protein is CASSLGSAGGADTQYF.

The chain carries TRBV28 and TRBJ1-6; D is unclear. Germline CDR1 is MDHEN and CDR2 is SYDVKM. This CDR3 has 15 residues. Trimming removed 7 bases at V and 10 bases at J, with 20 bases between. The CDR3 region is CASTLSGSPESPLHF. The CDR3 DNA follows: TGTGCCAGCACCCTATCAGGATCCCCCGAATCACCCCTCCACTTT.

This CDR3 reads CASSQGGRSSAPFYNEQFF. The CDR3 coding sequence is TGCGCCAGCAGCCAAGGAGGCCGGTCCTCCGCCCCGTTCTACAATGAGCAGTTCTTC. The chain couples TRBV4-1 to TRBJ2-1; D gene unclear. Per germline, CDR1 MGHRA and CDR2 YSYEKL. The germline V and J ends were trimmed by 1 base and 3 bases, with 22 bases remaining between them. The CDR3 has 19 amino acids.

The CDR3 bases are TGCGCCAGCAGCTTGGTTTCTAGCGGGGGGATATTCACAGATACGCAGTATTTT. Protein product: CASSLVSSGGIFTDTQYF. The chain employs TRBV5-1 and TRBJ2-3, with 11 bases aligning to TRBD2. V lost 0 bases to trimming and J lost 2 bases; unmatched junction nucleotides: 8. CDR1 and CDR2 (germline): SGHRS, YFSETQ. This CDR3 is 18 amino acids long.

Here the CDR3 reads CASSLHRSYEQYF. The CDR3 DNA follows: TGTGCCAGCAGTTTACACAGGTCCTACGAGCAGTACTTC. V is TRBV12-3 or TRBV12-4 and J is TRBJ2-7; D perhaps matches TRBD1 (5 bases). The CDR3 is 13 amino acids. V lost 2 bases to trimming and J lost 1 base, with 6 bases between them.

This CDR3 reads CASKGRELQPQHF. The DNA of the CDR3 is TGTGCCAGCAAGGGCCGGGAGCTTCAGCCCCAGCATTTT. The chain combines TRBV2 with TRBJ1-5; D uncertain. The CDR3 extends over 13 amino acids. V lost 7 bases and J 6 bases, leaving 13 bases between the germline ends. Germline assignment: CDR1 SNHLY and CDR2 FYNNEI. The whole variable domain, remainder taken from reference TRBV2 and TRBJ1-5, is EPEVTQTPSHQVTQMGQEVILRCVPISNHLYFYWYRQILGQKVEFLVSFYNNEISEKSEIFDDQFSVERPDGSNFTLKIRSTKLEDSAMYFCASKGRELQPQHFGDGTRLSIL.

The rearrangement links TRBV11-2 to TRBJ1-2, with D possibly matching TRBD1 (5 bases). The V and J ends lost 2 bases and 2 bases respectively, with 6 bases between them. This CDR3 spans 13 amino acids. The V gene's germline CDR1 is SGHAT and CDR2 FQNNGV. CDR3 sequence reads: CASSLSGNYGYTF. CDR3 nucleotides: TGTGCCAGCAGCTTATCAGGGAACTATGGCTACACCTTC.

The chain combines TRBV19 with TRBJ2-1; D gene unclear. Deletions cut 3 bases from V and 0 bases from J, with 9 bases between. Germline-derived CDR1 and CDR2 are LNHDA and SQIVND (reference sequence). The CDR3 has 15 residues. In DNA, the CDR3 is TGTGCCAGTAGTATTTGGCGGAGCTCCTACAATGAGCAGTTCTTC. Amino acids: CASSIWRSSYNEQFF.

This rearrangement joins TRBV12-3 or TRBV12-4 to TRBJ1-2; perhaps TRBD1 as D (6 bases). V lost 7 bases to trimming and J lost 4 bases, with 10 bases between them. The CDR3 loop spans 12 amino acids. CDR3 bases: TGTGCCAGCACCAAGGACAGCTATGGCTACACCTTC. Protein product: CASTKDSYGYTF.

The genes are TRBV28 and TRBJ1-6, with no clear D. The V gene lost 7 bases and the J gene lost 8 bases, with 15 bases spanning the gap. The V gene's germline CDR1 is MDHEN and CDR2 SYDVKM. The CDR3 loop spans 14 amino acids. CDR3 protein: CASKRGSIDSPLHF. The CDR3 bases are TGTGCCAGCAAGCGAGGGTCTATCGATTCACCCCTCCACTTT.

This sequence joins TRBV12-5 and TRBJ1-4, with a weak D call TRBD1 (5 bases). Germline CDR1 is LGHNT and CDR2 is FRNRAP. V lost 4 bases and J lost 7, with 13 bases in between. There are 14 residues in the CDR3. CDR3 DNA sequence: TGTGCTAGTGGTTCTCCACAACAGGCTGAAAAACTGTTTTTT. Encoded protein: CASGSPQQAEKLFF.

The CDR3 DNA reads TGTGCCAGCGGGAGGCGGTACAATGAGCAGTTCTTC. Its protein is CASGRRYNEQFF. This chain connects TRBV2 to TRBJ2-1; D might be TRBD2 (6 bases). V lost 8 bases, J lost 4 bases, and 9 bases lay in between. The germline V gene has CDR1 SNHLY and CDR2 FYNNEI. CDR3 length: 12 amino acids.

The chain has TRBV30 and TRBJ1-2; the D is unclear. With 2 bases removed from V and 6 bases from J, the gap between germline ends came to 16 bases. This CDR3 has 14 residues. Germline CDR1 and CDR2: GTSNPN and SVGIG (reference sequence). The CDR3 DNA reads TGTGCCTGGAGTCCAATCCGGGGTCTCGATGGCTACACCTTC. Translating it yields CAWSPIRGLDGYTF. Full variable domain (rest looked up from reference TRBV30 and TRBJ1-2): SQTIHQWPATLVQPVGSPLSLECTVEGTSNPNLYWYRQAAGRGLQLLFYSVGIGQISSEVPQNLSASRPQDRQFILSSKKLLLSDSGFYLCAWSPIRGLDGYTFGSGTRLTVV.

The V call is TRBV9, the J call TRBJ2-3; 8 positions match TRBD2. The CDR3 loop spans 16 amino acids. The V gene end was trimmed by 0 bases and the J gene end by 3 bases; junction bases not matched to a gene: 6. CDR1 SGDLS and CDR2 YYNGEE come from the germline V gene. The CDR3 reads CASSVALAGGTDTQYF. In DNA form, the CDR3 reads TGTGCCAGCAGCGTAGCCCTAGCGGGTGGGACAGATACGCAGTATTTT.

V gene TRBV6-6 combines with J gene TRBJ1-2; tentative D call: TRBD1 (5 bases). V was clipped by 0 bases and J by 8 bases, with 13 bases between them. The CDR3 is made up of 14 amino acids. CDR1 is MNHNY and CDR2 is SVGAGI in the germline V gene (reference sequence). The DNA of the CDR3 is TGTGCCAGCAGTTACTCGACCGGGACTCAAGGCTACACCTTC. It yields the protein CASSYSTGTQGYTF.

V usage is TRBV19 and J usage is TRBJ2-7, with a weak D call TRBD2 (5 bases). Trimming removed 6 bases from V and 5 bases from J, with 8 bases in between. In germline, CDR1 is LNHDA, CDR2 SQIVND (reference sequence). CDR3 length: 11 residues. CDR3 sequence reads: CASSPGDEQYF. The CDR3 DNA sequence: TGTGCCAGTAGCCCCGGGGACGAGCAGTACTTC.

This clone was observed a handful of times. V and J are TRBV5-4 and TRBJ2-3, with a tentative D call TRBD2 (6 bases). The V gene's germline CDR1 is SGHNT and CDR2 YYREEE (reference sequence). V was pared by 3 bases and J by 4 bases, with 12 bases between. There are 14 residues in the CDR3. CDR3 nucleotide sequence: TGTGCCAGCAGCTCTCCGACTAGACCAGATACGCAGTATTTT. This translates into CASSSPTRPDTQYF. Using reference TRBV5-4 and TRBJ2-3 for the parts outside the CDR3, the full variable domain is ETGVTQSPTHLIKTRGQQVTLRCSSQSGHNTVSWYQQALGQGPQFIFQYYREEENGRGNFPPRFSGLQFPNYSSELNVNALELDDSALYLCASSSPTRPDTQYFGPGTRLTVL.

The chain employs TRBV10-2 and TRBJ2-1, with 10 positions matching TRBD2. This CDR3 comprises 13 residues. Germline trimming cut 6 bases from V and 7 bases from J; bases unmatched to any gene: 3. Germline assignment: CDR1 WSHSY and CDR2 SAAADI. The DNA of the CDR3 is TGCGCCAGCAGGGCTAGCGGGAGTAATGAGCAGTTCTTC. Its translation is CASRASGSNEQFF.

This clone showed up just a few times. The chain has TRBV28 and TRBJ2-7; 7 nucleotides line up with TRBD2. The CDR3 consists of 12 residues. V lost 8 bases, J lost 2 bases, and 3 bases stayed unmatched. Germline CDR1 MDHEN, CDR2 SYDVKM. CDR3 sequence: CASHGTTYEQYF. CDR3 in DNA: TGTGCCAGCCACGGGACTACCTACGAGCAGTACTTC. The variable domain in full, completed from reference TRBV28 and TRBJ2-7, reads DVKVTQSSRYLVKRTGEKVFLECVQDMDHENMFWYRQDPGLGLRLIYFSYDVKMKEKGDIPEGYSVSREKKERFSLILESASTNQTSMYLCASHGTTYEQYFGPGTRLTVT.

The V gene is TRBV25-1, the J gene TRBJ1-2; weak D call: TRBD1 (6 bases). CDR1 and CDR2 from the germline V gene are MGHDK and SYGVNS. Trimming cost V 5 bases and J 6 bases, with 13 bases left between them. CDR3 length equals 13 residues. CDR3 sequence (DNA): TGTGCCAGCAGTTTCGGGACACTGAATGGCTACACCTTC. Translating gives CASSFGTLNGYTF.

CDR3 residues: CATRDSINSPLHF. The CDR3 nucleotides read TGTGCCACCAGGGACAGTATAAATTCACCCCTCCACTTT. V usage is TRBV24-1 and J usage is TRBJ1-6, with D perhaps TRBD1 (6 bases). Between the trimmed V and J ends, which lost 7 bases and 7 bases, there was a span of 10 bases. The length of the CDR3 is 13 residues. Germline CDR1 is KGHDR and CDR2 is SFDVKD.

The chain combines TRBV11-2 with TRBJ1-2; 8 bases map to TRBD1. The ends lost 5 bases at V and 3 bases at J; junction bases unmatched: 2. The CDR3 contains 13 residues. Per the germline V gene, CDR1 is SGHAT and CDR2 is FQNNGV. The CDR3 here is CASSRQGYYGYTF. CDR3 DNA: TGTGCCAGCAGCCGACAGGGGTACTATGGCTACACCTTC.

This rearrangement joins TRBV27 to TRBJ1-2; D perhaps matches TRBD1 (6 bases). V was trimmed by 2 bases and J by 0 bases, leaving 10 bases between them. The CDR3 runs to 15 residues. The germline V gene encodes CDR1 MNHEY and CDR2 SMNVEV (reference sequence). CDR3 coding DNA: TGTGCCAGCAGTTTAGGGACATCGGCTAACTATGGCTACACCTTC. Translating it yields CASSLGTSANYGYTF.

The chain carries TRBV14 and TRBJ2-7; 7 bases fit TRBD1. This CDR3 is built from 13 residues. Germline CDR1 SGHDN, CDR2 FVKESK. With V trimmed by 4 bases and J by 3 bases, 3 bases remained unmatched. The CDR3 loop is CASSPDRDYEQYF. CDR3 sequence (DNA): TGTGCCAGCAGCCCTGACAGGGACTACGAGCAGTACTTC. Combining the CDR3 with reference TRBV14 and TRBJ2-7 gives the whole variable domain EAGVTQFPSHSVIEKGQTVTLRCDPISGHDNLYWYRRVMGKEIKFLLHFVKESKQDESGMPNNRFLAERTGGTYSTLKVQPAELEDSGVYFCASSPDRDYEQYFGPGTRLTVT.

The count of this clone is one. This chain connects TRBV14 to TRBJ2-7; TRBD2 might be the D (5 bases). Germline V gives CDR1 SGHDN, CDR2 FVKESK. Trimming removed 4 bases from V and 0 bases from J, with 10 bases in between. The CDR3 is 14 residues long. DNA of the CDR3: TGTGCCAGCAGCCTGACTGGGAGCTCCTACGAGCAGTACTTC. Encoded protein: CASSLTGSSYEQYF.